Here is one T cell receptor beta chain with its context. Its antigen is not identified. This entry belongs to a study of OX40 agonist ivuxolimab in advanced cancers. Study-wide background: Patients were dosed intravenously with ivuxolimab at 0.01 to 10 mg/kg every 2 weeks. Of the participants, approximately 44% had some prior anti-PD-1, anti-PD-L1 or anti-CTLA-4 therapy, which was allowed.

Per germline, CDR1 SGHAT and CDR2 FQNNGV. V lost 5 bases, J lost 2 bases, and 10 bases lay in between. This CDR3 contains 14 residues. The assay was immunoSEQ multiplex PCR, and TCRdb's table has in-frame clones only and misses some. The top ten clones hold approximately 0.49% of a sample with roughly 110,000 clones, approximately 90% of them seen once. Findings of the study overall: The study found that CD8+ T cells averaged more expanded clones than CD4+. CD4+ and CD8+ blood T cells expanded clonally by week 6 at 0.1 to 3.0 mg/kg.

This sequence originates from an adult with an advanced solid tumor such as melanoma, head and neck, liver or kidney cancer. The source material was CD4+ or CD8+ T cells sorted from blood, sampled in a trial of the OX40 agonist ivuxolimab. This chain uses TRBV11-2 with TRBJ1-3, with D tentatively TRBD1 (5 bases). The CDR3 here is CASSLAGPGNTIYF. The CDR3, as DNA: TGTGCCAGCAGCCTAGCGGGACCTGGAAACACCATATATTTT.